A single sample is the source of the 2 T cell receptor beta chains below, sequenced in a study of molecular identifiers for immune sequencing clone quantification. TCRdb re-derived calls from the PCR reads in MiXCR, one entry per CDR3 protein. Of fewer than 350,000 distinct CDR3 sequences detected, roughly a fifth appear once; the ten largest clones hold about 0.79%. Sequenced material: naive CD8+ T cells from blood, with Jurkat cell RNA spiked in. Described subset: FACS-sorted CD8+CD4-CCR7+CD45RA+ naive T cells. The receptors here all came from a human donor in good health. Some libraries in this study had Jurkat cell RNA spiked in.

Regarding this clonotype: This may be a read error: a much more frequent sequence differs by one nucleotide. The rearrangement uses TRBV29-1 and TRBJ2-3; TRBD2 is a possible D gene (5 bases). Germline CDR1 SQVTM, CDR2 ANQGSEA. There are 15 residues in the CDR3. V was clipped by 5 bases and J by 4 bases, with 19 bases between them. The CDR3 is CSVTTPKQLADTQYF. In DNA form, the CDR3 reads TGCAGCGTTACCACACCTAAGCAACTAGCAGATACGCAGTATTTT.

This clonotype has ten or more counts. The chain couples TRBV9 to TRBJ2-1; weak D call: TRBD1 (6 bases). The CDR3 totals 12 residues. CDR1 SGDLS and CDR2 YYNGEE come from the germline V gene. Trimming removed 5 bases at V and 6 bases at J, with 9 bases between. As DNA, the CDR3 is TGTGCCAGCAGTGGGGGCCTCAATGAGCAGTTCTTC. Translation: CASSGGLNEQFF.